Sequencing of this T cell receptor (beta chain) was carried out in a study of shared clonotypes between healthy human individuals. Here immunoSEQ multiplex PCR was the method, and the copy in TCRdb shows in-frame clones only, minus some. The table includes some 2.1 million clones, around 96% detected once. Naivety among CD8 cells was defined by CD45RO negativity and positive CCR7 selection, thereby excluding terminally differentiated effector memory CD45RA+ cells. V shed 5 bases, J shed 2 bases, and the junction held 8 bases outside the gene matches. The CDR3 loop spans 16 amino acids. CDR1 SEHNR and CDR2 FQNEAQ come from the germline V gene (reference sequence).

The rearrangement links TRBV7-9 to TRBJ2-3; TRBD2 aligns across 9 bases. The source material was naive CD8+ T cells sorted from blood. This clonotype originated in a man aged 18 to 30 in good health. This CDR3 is CASSPAAGGFTDTQYF. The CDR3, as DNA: TGTGCCAGCAGCCCTGCCGCGGGGGGGTTCACAGATACGCAGTATTTT.